The T cell receptor beta chain described here comes from a study of T cell responses to AZD1222 COVID-19 vaccine. TCRdb keeps only in-frame clones here, not all; method: immunoSEQ multiplex PCR. The sample shows roughly 120,000 clones, 70% to 90% of them seen only once. Of note for this clone: Its antigen is currently unknown.

General study results and limits: Only five or six AZD1222 recipients tested seropositive at baseline.

The trim removed 4 bases at V and 0 bases at J, leaving 9 bases unmatched. This CDR3 has 17 residues. Germline CDR1 reads LNHDA; CDR2 reads SQIVND (reference sequence). Here the sequenced sample was peripheral blood, taken 28 days after the second AZD1222 dose. The TCR sequence derives from an adult who received the AZD1222 COVID-19 vaccine. V usage is TRBV19 and J usage is TRBJ2-3; 8 bases are shared with TRBD2. The CDR3 DNA sequence: TGTGCCAGTAGTAATTCTCGCGGGGGGTCTAGCACAGATACGCAGTATTTT. As protein: CASSNSRGGSSTDTQYF.